This note documents a single T cell receptor beta chain sequence. Distinct nucleotide sequences in the sample also encode this CDR3. Germline CDR1 and CDR2: SGHRS and YFSETQ. Trimming removed 1 base at V and 3 bases at J, with 20 bases between. This CDR3 has 17 amino acids. The sample originates from a study of control samples from healthy donors and cancer patients. Data came from immunoSEQ multiplex PCR; TCRdb stores just in-frame clones and leaves some out. The data hold roughly 200,000 clones, with approximately 92% observed a single time. This clonotype was obtained from a man between 18 and 35 years old in good health. Sequencing was done on a sample of blood. This chain connects TRBV5-1 to TRBJ2-7, with a possible D match to TRBD2 (7 bases). In DNA, the CDR3 is TGCGCCAGCAGCTTGTTGTACGGGGGGCGGGCCCTCTACGAGCAGTACTTC. This codes for CASSLLYGGRALYEQYF.